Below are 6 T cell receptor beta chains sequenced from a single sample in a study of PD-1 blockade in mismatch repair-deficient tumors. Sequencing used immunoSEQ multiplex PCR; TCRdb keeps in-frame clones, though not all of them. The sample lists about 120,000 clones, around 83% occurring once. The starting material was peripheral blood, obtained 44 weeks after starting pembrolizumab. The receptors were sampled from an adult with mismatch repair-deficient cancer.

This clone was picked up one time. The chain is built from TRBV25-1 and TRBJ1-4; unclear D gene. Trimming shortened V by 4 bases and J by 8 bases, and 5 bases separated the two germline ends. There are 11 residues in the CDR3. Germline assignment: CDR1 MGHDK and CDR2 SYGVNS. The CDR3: CASSVGEKLFF. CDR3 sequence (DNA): TGTGCCAGCAGTGTAGGCGAAAAACTGTTTTTT.

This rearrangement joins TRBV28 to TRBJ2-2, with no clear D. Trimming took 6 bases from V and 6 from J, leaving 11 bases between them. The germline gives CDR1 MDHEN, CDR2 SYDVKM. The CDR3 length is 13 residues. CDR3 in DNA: TGTGCCAGCAGCCTAATCCCAGCCGGGGAGCTGTTTTTT. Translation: CASSLIPAGELFF.

CDR3 in amino acids: CASTAYPRLATSTDTQYF. DNA of the CDR3: TGTGCCAGTACCGCATATCCCCGACTAGCGACTAGCACAGATACGCAGTATTTT. The chain is built from TRBV19 and TRBJ2-3, with 8 bases aligning to TRBD2. The junction had 15 bases not matched to a gene; V was cut back by 7 bases and J by 0 bases. CDR1 is LNHDA and CDR2 is SQIVND in the germline V gene (reference sequence). CDR3 size: 18 residues.

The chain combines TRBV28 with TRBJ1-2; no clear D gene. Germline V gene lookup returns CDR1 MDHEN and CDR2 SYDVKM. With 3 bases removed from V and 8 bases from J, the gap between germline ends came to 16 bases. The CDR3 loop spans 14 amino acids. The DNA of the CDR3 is TGTGCCAGCAGTTTCCGGACTGAGGTGACGGGCTACACCTTC. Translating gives CASSFRTEVTGYTF.

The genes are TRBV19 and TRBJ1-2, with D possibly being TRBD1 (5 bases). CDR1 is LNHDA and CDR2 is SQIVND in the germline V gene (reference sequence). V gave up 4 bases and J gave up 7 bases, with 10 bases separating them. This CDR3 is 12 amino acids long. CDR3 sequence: CASSTRGGGYTF. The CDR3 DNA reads TGTGCCAGTAGTACGCGGGGCGGTGGCTACACCTTC.

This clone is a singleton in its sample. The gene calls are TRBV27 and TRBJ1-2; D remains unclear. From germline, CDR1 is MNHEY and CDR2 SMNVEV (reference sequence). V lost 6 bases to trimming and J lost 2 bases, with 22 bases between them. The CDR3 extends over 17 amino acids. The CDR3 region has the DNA TGTGCCAGCAGAATAAACGGACGTCCCCCGGGAAACTATGGCTACACCTTC. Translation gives CASRINGRPPGNYGYTF.